These 18 T cell receptor beta chains originate from one sample sequenced in a study of shared clonotypes between healthy human individuals. Profiling relied on immunoSEQ multiplex PCR, and the TCRdb table lists in-frame clones only, not all of them. The data hold approximately 2.1 million clones, with 85% to 95% observed a single time. The sequencing input was naive CD4+ T cells from PBMCs. Subset noted: CD45RA+ positively selected. All receptors derive from a man aged 18-30 years in good health. Some clones in this sample may be carry-over from other donors' samples.

Turning to this clone: One end of the junction fails to match germline, which may point to a read error. The chain has TRBV4-1 and TRBJ1-1; D may be TRBD1 (5 bases). Germline CDR1 MGHRA, CDR2 YSYEKL. The CDR3 is 9 residues long. The CDR3: CASSPGPVF. The CDR3 region has the DNA TGCGCCAGCAGCCCGGGACCGGTCTTT.

The gene calls are TRBV5-1 and TRBJ2-5; possibly TRBD2 for D (5 bases). The CDR3 is 15 residues long. Germline loops: CDR1 SGHRS, CDR2 YFSETQ. V was cut by 6 bases and J by 7 bases, with 22 bases left in between. CDR3 coding DNA: TGCGCCAGCACGGACCCTTGGACTGTCGCAGGGACCCAGTACTTC. This sequence encodes CASTDPWTVAGTQYF.

The CDR3 loop reads CASSLPTSAEQYF. CDR3 bases: TGCGCCAGCAGCCTGCCGACTAGCGCCGAGCAGTACTTC. The rearrangement joins TRBV5-1 to TRBJ2-7, with 8 bases lining up with TRBD2. The CDR3 runs to 13 residues. Germline values: CDR1 SGHRS, CDR2 YFSETQ. V trimming: 4 bases; J trimming: 6 bases; junction bases outside the gene matches: 6.

J is TRBJ1-1 and V is TRBV29-1, with TRBD1 matching over 8 bases. The V segment lost 3 bases and the J segment 7 bases; nucleotides outside the gene matches: 4. This CDR3 comprises 12 residues. Germline assignment: CDR1 SQVTM and CDR2 ANQGSEA. In nucleotides, the CDR3 is TGCAGCGTTGATACAGGGGGACTTGAAGCTTTCTTT. Amino acids: CSVDTGGLEAFF.

The chain recombines TRBV2 with TRBJ2-1; TRBD1 agrees at 10 bases. Unmatched junction bases numbered 5, after V lost 4 bases and J lost 2 bases. The CDR3 length is 16 residues. Per the germline V gene, CDR1 is SNHLY and CDR2 is FYNNEI. The DNA for the CDR3 is TGTGCCAGCAGTGCCCCGGGACAGGGGACCTACAATGAGCAGTTCTTC. This sequence encodes CASSAPGQGTYNEQFF.

The chain is built from TRBV4-1 and TRBJ1-1, with TRBD1 identical over 8 bases. Germline trimming cut 0 bases from V and 4 bases from J; bases unmatched to any gene: 7. This CDR3 is 16 amino acids long. Germline V lookup: CDR1 MGHRA, CDR2 YSYEKL. Written as DNA, the CDR3 is TGCGCCAGCAGCCAAGATAGCAGGGGGCGAGGCACTGAAGCTTTCTTT. Residues: CASSQDSRGRGTEAFF.

The sample holds one count of this clone. The genes are TRBV5-5 and TRBJ1-2, with D possibly matching TRBD1 (6 bases). The length of the CDR3 is 16 residues. Trimming pared 2 bases from V and 0 bases from J, leaving 14 bases between. The germline V gene has CDR1 SGHKS and CDR2 YYEKEE (reference sequence). The CDR3 DNA is TGTGCCAGCAGCTTTTCGGGGGCTGGAGCTAACTATGGCTACACCTTC. Its protein product is CASSFSGAGANYGYTF.

CDR3 residues: CASSRTATNEKLFF. The CDR3 DNA follows: TGTGCCAGCAGCAGGACAGCAACTAATGAAAAACTGTTTTTT. The chain has TRBV11-2 and TRBJ1-4, with D possibly TRBD1 on 6 matching bases. The V end lost 5 bases, the J end lost 0 bases, and 7 bases lay between the germline ends. This CDR3 region has 14 residues. Germline V gives CDR1 SGHAT, CDR2 FQNNGV. Combining the CDR3 with reference TRBV11-2 and TRBJ1-4 gives the whole variable domain EAGVAQSPRYKIIEKRQSVAFWCNPISGHATLYWYQQILGQGPKLLIQFQNNGVVDDSQLPKDRFSAERLKGVDSTLKIQPAKLEDSAVYLCASSRTATNEKLFFGSGTQLSVL.

The J gene is TRBJ2-3, the V gene TRBV4-3; perhaps TRBD1 as D (5 bases). V gave up 0 bases and J gave up 4 bases, with 14 bases separating them. The CDR3 contains 16 residues. The V gene's germline CDR1 is LGHNA and CDR2 YSLEER. In nucleotides, the CDR3 is TGCGCCAGCAGCCAAGATTTCGGCAGGGAAGCAGATACGCAGTATTTT. As protein: CASSQDFGREADTQYF.

This chain links TRBV5-1 with TRBJ1-1, with D maybe TRBD1 (5 bases). The V end was cut by 2 bases, the J end by 3 bases, with 11 bases between. Germline-derived CDR1 and CDR2 are SGHRS and YFSETQ. This CDR3 spans 14 amino acids. Here the CDR3 reads CASSFEGRDTEAFF. The CDR3 DNA reads as TGCGCCAGCAGCTTTGAGGGGCGGGACACTGAAGCTTTCTTT.

This chain links TRBV4-2 with TRBJ1-1; D unresolved. Trimming took 1 base from V and 2 from J, leaving 5 bases between them. This CDR3 is 13 amino acids long. Germline-derived CDR1 and CDR2 are LGHNA and YNFKEQ. The CDR3 here is CASSQGYNTEAFF. CDR3 DNA sequence: TGTGCCAGCAGCCAAGGCTACAACACTGAAGCTTTCTTT.

This chain links TRBV23-1 with TRBJ2-1; 7 bases are shared with TRBD1. TRBV23-1 is known as an ORF, though its function is uncertain. The CDR3 loop spans 14 amino acids. Losses at the gene ends were 3 bases for V and 9 bases for J; bases not matched to a gene: 8. The chain's CDR3 is CASSHPNRGAEQFF. The CDR3 DNA reads TGCGCCAGCAGTCACCCAAACAGGGGTGCTGAGCAGTTCTTC.

This CDR3 reads CASRNGGTEAFF. The DNA of the CDR3 is TGTGCCAGCAGGAACGGGGGCACTGAAGCTTTCTTT. V gene TRBV2 combines with J gene TRBJ1-1; D is possibly TRBD1 (5 bases). Trimming cost V 6 bases and J 4 bases, with 9 bases left between them. The CDR3 consists of 12 residues. Germline-derived CDR1 and CDR2 are SNHLY and FYNNEI.

This chain connects TRBV7-7 to TRBJ2-5; D remains unclear. CDR1 is SSHAT and CDR2 is FNYEAQ in the germline V gene (reference sequence). The CDR3 has 13 residues. V was clipped by 3 bases and J by 2 bases, with 7 bases between them. The CDR3 spells CASSFVGQETQYF. The CDR3, as DNA: TGTGCCAGCAGCTTCGTTGGTCAAGAGACCCAGTACTTC.

In DNA, the CDR3 is TGCGCCAGCAGTCCTCTGGCGGGAGACCCCACCGGGGAGCTGTTTTTT. This gives the protein CASSPLAGDPTGELFF. The chain combines TRBV5-1 with TRBJ2-2, with 7 bases identical to TRBD2. This CDR3 spans 16 amino acids. Germline CDR1 SGHRS, CDR2 YFSETQ. The trim removed 5 bases at V and 4 bases at J, leaving 11 bases unmatched.

The rearrangement joins TRBV4-3 to TRBJ1-1; the match to TRBD1 covers 8 bases. The CDR3 spans 15 residues. Trimming took 0 bases from V and 3 from J; bases not matched to a gene: 3. Germline V gene lookup returns CDR1 LGHNA and CDR2 YSLEER. This chain's CDR3 is CASSQDPTGDTEAFF. DNA for the CDR3: TGCGCCAGCAGCCAAGACCCGACAGGGGACACTGAAGCTTTCTTT.

The rearrangement links TRBV27 to TRBJ2-1; TRBD2 matches 11 bases. After removal of 2 bases from V and 4 bases from J, the junction contained 7 bases not matched to a gene. Germline assignment: CDR1 MNHEY and CDR2 SMNVEV (reference sequence). The CDR3 sequence is 17 residues long. The CDR3 here is CASSLLSTSGMYNEQFF. The CDR3 bases are TGTGCCAGCAGTTTACTTTCGACTAGCGGGATGTACAATGAGCAGTTCTTC.

The chain recombines TRBV4-2 with TRBJ2-1, with 7 bases fitting TRBD2. The J segment lost 7 bases and the V segment lost 4 bases, leaving 10 bases of the junction unmatched. The length of the CDR3 is 15 residues. CDR1 is LGHNA and CDR2 is YNFKEQ in the germline V gene. This CDR3 is CASSLPMGSGNEQFF. As DNA, the CDR3 is TGTGCCAGCAGCCTCCCAATGGGTAGCGGGAATGAGCAGTTCTTC.